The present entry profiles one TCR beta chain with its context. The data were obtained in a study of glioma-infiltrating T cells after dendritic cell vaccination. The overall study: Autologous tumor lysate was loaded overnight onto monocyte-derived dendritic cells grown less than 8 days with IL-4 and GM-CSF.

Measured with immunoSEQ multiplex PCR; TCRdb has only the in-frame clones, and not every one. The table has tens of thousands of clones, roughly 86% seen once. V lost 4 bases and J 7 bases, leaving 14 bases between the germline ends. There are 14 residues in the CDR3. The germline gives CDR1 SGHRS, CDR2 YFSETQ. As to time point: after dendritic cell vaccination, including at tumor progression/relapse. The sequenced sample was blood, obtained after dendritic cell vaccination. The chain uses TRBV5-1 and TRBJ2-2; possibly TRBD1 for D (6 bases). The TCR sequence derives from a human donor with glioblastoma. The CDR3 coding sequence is TGCGCCAGCAGCCTGGACAGCAGGGGCGGGGAGCTGTTTTTT. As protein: CASSLDSRGGELFF.